Shown below are 18 T cell receptor beta chains from a single sample sequenced in a study of CD4+ T cells in melanoma. Data came from immunoSEQ multiplex PCR; TCRdb stores just in-frame clones and leaves some out. The profile shows some 150,000 clones, approximately 91% of them singletons. These TCRs come from a human donor with melanoma.

The gene calls are TRBV5-1 and TRBJ1-2, with D unclear. V gave up 5 bases and J gave up 6 bases, with 23 bases separating them. Germline V gives CDR1 SGHRS, CDR2 YFSETQ. This CDR3 has 16 amino acids. CDR3 loop: CASSPEGSLRVDGYTF. The CDR3 nucleotides are TGCGCCAGCAGTCCGGAGGGAAGTTTGAGGGTCGATGGCTACACCTTC.

This sequence joins TRBV30 and TRBJ1-2; tentatively, D is TRBD1 (6 bases). The length of the CDR3 is 12 residues. V shed 5 bases and J shed 2 bases, with 9 bases lying between them. Germline V gives CDR1 GTSNPN, CDR2 SVGIG (reference sequence). The CDR3 DNA follows: TGTGCCTGGGACAGGCGAAACTATGGCTACACCTTC. Its translation is CAWDRRNYGYTF.

The chain uses TRBV6-5 and TRBJ2-3; possible D gene TRBD1, 5 bases. Trimming took 1 base from V and 0 from J, leaving 8 bases between them. Germline CDR1 and CDR2: MNHEY and SVGAGI. The length of the CDR3 is 15 residues. CDR3 nucleotide sequence: TGTGCCAGCAGTTACTGGGGCCGTAGCACAGATACGCAGTATTTT. Protein product: CASSYWGRSTDTQYF.

The chain has TRBV6-6 and TRBJ1-1, with D hard to call. V dropped 4 bases and J dropped 2 bases, with 17 bases sitting between them. CDR1 MNHNY and CDR2 SVGAGI come from the germline V gene (reference sequence). The CDR3 is 16 amino acids. The CDR3 loop reads CASSSPWGGSNTEAFF. In DNA form, the CDR3 reads TGTGCCAGCAGTTCCCCCTGGGGAGGGTCAAACACTGAAGCTTTCTTT.

This chain links TRBV11-3 with TRBJ2-3; the D gene could be TRBD1 or TRBD2 (5 bases each). V lost 1 base to trimming and J lost 1 base, with 9 bases between them. Germline V gives CDR1 SGHNT, CDR2 YENEEA. The CDR3 contains 15 residues. The CDR3 DNA reads TGTGCCAGCAGCTTAGTCGGGGCAGGCACAGATACGCAGTATTTT. It codes for CASSLVGAGTDTQYF.

This sequence joins TRBV5-1 and TRBJ2-1, with no clear D. Germline V lookup: CDR1 SGHRS, CDR2 YFSETQ. The CDR3 extends over 14 amino acids. The V end was cut by 3 bases, the J end by 2 bases, with 9 bases between. The CDR3 spells CASSSDGTYNEQFF. The DNA for the CDR3 is TGCGCCAGCAGCTCCGACGGTACCTACAATGAGCAGTTCTTC. Full variable domain (outside the CDR3, taken from reference TRBV5-1 and TRBJ2-1): KAGVTQTPRYLIKTRGQQVTLSCSPISGHRSVSWYQQTPGQGLQFLFEYFSETQRNKGNFPGRFSGRQFSNSRSEMNVSTLELGDSALYLCASSSDGTYNEQFFGPGTRLTVL.

The CDR3: CASSIPLRQEAFF. The CDR3 DNA is TGTGCCAGTAGTATACCACTACGACAGGAAGCTTTCTTT. This chain joins TRBV19 and TRBJ1-1, with a weak D call TRBD1 (5 bases). Germline V lookup: CDR1 LNHDA, CDR2 SQIVND (reference sequence). V was pared by 2 bases and J by 8 bases, with 12 bases between. The CDR3 covers 13 residues.

V is TRBV1 and J is TRBJ2-5; the D call in the table, TRBD2, was not verified against the DNA. TRBV1 is flagged as a pseudogene. The CDR3 sequence is 15 residues long. The CDR3 reads CTSSQPSGGTKTQYF. For the CDR3, the DNA is TGCACCAGCAGCCAACCTAGCGGGGGAACGAAGACCCAGTACTTC.

The rearrangement links TRBV4-2 to TRBJ1-4; the D gene is possibly TRBD1 (6 bases). Looked up from germline, CDR1 is LGHNA and CDR2 is YNFKEQ. The CDR3 has 15 amino acids. V was trimmed by 4 bases and J by 3 bases, leaving 12 bases between them. CDR3 residues: CASSPSGEANEKLFF. The CDR3 DNA follows: TGTGCCAGCAGCCCTTCAGGGGAGGCTAATGAAAAACTGTTTTTT.

This clone has just one count. The chain links TRBV5-6 to TRBJ2-7, with 7 bases that match TRBD1. The CDR3 totals 14 residues. With V trimmed by 5 bases and J by 6 bases, 11 bases remained unmatched. From germline, CDR1 is SGHDT and CDR2 YYEEEE. The CDR3 spells CASRADRVGLEQYF. The CDR3 DNA sequence: TGTGCCAGCAGGGCAGACAGGGTGGGCCTCGAGCAGTACTTC.

The chain employs TRBV18 and TRBJ1-4, with 9 positions matching TRBD1. CDR3 size: 17 residues. Germline V CDR1 and CDR2: KGHSH, LQKENI. V shed 4 bases and J 8 bases; nucleotides not matched to a gene: 14. The CDR3 nucleotides are TGTGCCAGCTCACAGCGAACCCAGGGACAGGGATTGGAAAAACTGTTTTTT. Translation gives CASSQRTQGQGLEKLFF.

The rearrangement joins TRBV9 to TRBJ2-7, with D possibly being TRBD2 (5 bases). V dropped 0 bases and J dropped 2 bases, with 12 bases sitting between them. Germline CDR1 SGDLS, CDR2 YYNGEE. The CDR3 totals 15 residues. The CDR3 sequence is CASSVAGDGTYEQYF. Written as DNA, the CDR3 is TGTGCCAGCAGCGTAGCTGGCGACGGGACCTACGAGCAGTACTTC.

This sequence joins TRBV7-9 and TRBJ1-4, with D maybe TRBD1 (5 bases). Looked up from germline, CDR1 is SEHNR and CDR2 is FQNEAQ (reference sequence). Deletions cut 2 bases from V and 6 bases from J, with 13 bases between. This CDR3 contains 15 residues. The CDR3 DNA follows: TGTGCCAGCAGCTTAATCGGCGCGGGGGATGAAAAACTGTTTTTT. Amino acid sequence: CASSLIGAGDEKLFF.

The V call is TRBV5-4, the J call TRBJ2-1; TRBD2 matches 9 bases. Germline V lookup: CDR1 SGHNT, CDR2 YYREEE (reference sequence). V shed 4 bases, J shed 2 bases, and the junction held 10 bases outside the gene matches. The CDR3 is made up of 17 amino acids. As DNA, the CDR3 is TGTGCCAGCAGCCGGGTGCCAGTAGCGGGGGCCTACAATGAGCAGTTCTTC. Translating it yields CASSRVPVAGAYNEQFF. The full variable domain, with the rest looked up from reference TRBV5-4 and TRBJ2-1, is ETGVTQSPTHLIKTRGQQVTLRCSSQSGHNTVSWYQQALGQGPQFIFQYYREEENGRGNFPPRFSGLQFPNYSSELNVNALELDDSALYLCASSRVPVAGAYNEQFFGPGTRLTVL.

Points on this clone: Distinct nucleotide sequences in the sample also encode this CDR3. The chain's CDR3 is CASSLGHLNTGELFF. CDR3 in DNA: TGCGCCAGCAGCTTGGGGCACTTAAACACCGGGGAGCTGTTTTTT. V usage is TRBV5-1 and J usage is TRBJ2-2; no firm D call. The germline V gene has CDR1 SGHRS and CDR2 YFSETQ. V was shortened by 0 bases and J by 2 bases, with 8 bases between the two germline ends. This CDR3 spans 15 amino acids.

The CDR3 DNA is TGTGCCAGCAGACGACAGGGAGTCTCCACAGATACGCAGTATTTT. This translates into CASRRQGVSTDTQYF. V and J are TRBV2 and TRBJ2-3; 7 bases map to TRBD1. Per germline, CDR1 SNHLY and CDR2 FYNNEI. J was trimmed by 2 bases and V by 6 bases; bases with no gene match: 8. The length of the CDR3 is 15 residues.

This clone was picked up one time. CDR3 coding DNA: TGCAGCGTTGAAGCAGCAGCCCCTCGAAACACCATATATTTT. It specifies CSVEAAAPRNTIYF. The rearrangement links TRBV29-1 to TRBJ1-3, with D hard to call. Germline CDR1 is SQVTM and CDR2 is ANQGSEA. The CDR3 length is 14 residues. Trimming stripped 1 base from V and 5 bases from J, with 12 bases between. Based on the CDR3 plus reference TRBV29-1 and TRBJ1-3, the full variable domain is SAVISQKPSRDICQRGTSLTIQCQVDSQVTMMFWYRQQPGQSLTLIATANQGSEATYESGFVIDKFPISRPNLTFSTLTVSNMSPEDSSIYLCSVEAAAPRNTIYFGEGSWLTVV.

V is TRBV18 and J is TRBJ1-1, with a tentative D call TRBD1 (5 bases). V lost 5 bases to trimming and J lost 7 bases, with 14 bases between them. The V gene's germline CDR1 is KGHSH and CDR2 LQKENI. CDR3 length: 13 residues. CDR3 region: CASSVQGMDEAFF. The CDR3 coding sequence is TGTGCCAGCTCAGTCCAGGGTATGGATGAAGCTTTCTTT.